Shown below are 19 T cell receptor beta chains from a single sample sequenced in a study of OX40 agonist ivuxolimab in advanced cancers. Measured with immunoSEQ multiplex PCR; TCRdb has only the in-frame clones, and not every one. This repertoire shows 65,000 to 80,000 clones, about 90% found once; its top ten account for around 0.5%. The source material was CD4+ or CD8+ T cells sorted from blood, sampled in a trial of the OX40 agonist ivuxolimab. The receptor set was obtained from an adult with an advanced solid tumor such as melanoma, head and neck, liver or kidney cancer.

The CDR3 here is CASSLQTGGLDEKLFF. In DNA form, the CDR3 reads TGTGCCAGCTCACTACAAACAGGGGGCTTGGATGAAAAACTGTTTTTT. This sequence joins TRBV18 and TRBJ1-4; 9 nucleotides line up with TRBD1. The trim removed 4 bases at V and 6 bases at J, leaving 9 bases unmatched. CDR1 is KGHSH, CDR2 LQKENI, per germline. The CDR3 has 16 residues.

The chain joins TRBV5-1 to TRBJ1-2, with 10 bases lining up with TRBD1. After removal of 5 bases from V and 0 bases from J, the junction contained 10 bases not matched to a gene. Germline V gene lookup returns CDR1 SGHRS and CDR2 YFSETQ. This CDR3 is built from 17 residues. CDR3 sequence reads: CASRPGQGGFSNYGYTF. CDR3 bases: TGCGCCAGCAGACCCGGACAGGGGGGCTTCTCTAACTATGGCTACACCTTC.

The CDR3, as DNA: TGTGCCAGCAGTGAAATGAGACAGAAGAGCTACGAGCAGTACTTC. This translates into CASSEMRQKSYEQYF. The genes are TRBV2 and TRBJ2-7; possibly TRBD1 for D (5 bases). There are 15 residues in the CDR3. V was clipped by 2 bases and J by 3 bases, with 14 bases between them. CDR1 and CDR2 (germline): SNHLY, FYNNEI.

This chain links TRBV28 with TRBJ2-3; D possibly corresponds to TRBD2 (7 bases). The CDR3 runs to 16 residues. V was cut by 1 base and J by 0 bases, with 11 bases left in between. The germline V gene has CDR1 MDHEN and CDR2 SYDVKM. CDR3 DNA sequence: TGTGCCAGCAGTTTATTTCGGGGGGCCAGCACAGATACGCAGTATTTT. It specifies CASSLFRGASTDTQYF.

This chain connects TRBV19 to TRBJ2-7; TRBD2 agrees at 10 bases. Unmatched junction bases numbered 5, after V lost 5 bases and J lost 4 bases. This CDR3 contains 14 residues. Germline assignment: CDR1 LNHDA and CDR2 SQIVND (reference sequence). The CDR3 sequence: CASSSSSGSYEQYF. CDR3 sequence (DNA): TGTGCCAGTAGTTCTTCTAGCGGGAGTTACGAGCAGTACTTC.

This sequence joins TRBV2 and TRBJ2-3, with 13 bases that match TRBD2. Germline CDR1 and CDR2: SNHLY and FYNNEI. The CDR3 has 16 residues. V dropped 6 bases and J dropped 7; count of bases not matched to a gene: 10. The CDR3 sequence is CASRARLAGGGNTQYF. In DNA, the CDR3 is TGTGCCAGCAGGGCTCGACTAGCGGGAGGTGGGAATACGCAGTATTTT.

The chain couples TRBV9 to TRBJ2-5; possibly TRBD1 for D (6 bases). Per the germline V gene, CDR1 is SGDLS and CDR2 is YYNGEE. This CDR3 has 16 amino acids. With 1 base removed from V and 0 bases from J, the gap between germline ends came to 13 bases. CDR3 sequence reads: CASSVRGTMYQETQYF. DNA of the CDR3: TGTGCCAGCAGCGTAAGGGGGACCATGTACCAAGAGACCCAGTACTTC.

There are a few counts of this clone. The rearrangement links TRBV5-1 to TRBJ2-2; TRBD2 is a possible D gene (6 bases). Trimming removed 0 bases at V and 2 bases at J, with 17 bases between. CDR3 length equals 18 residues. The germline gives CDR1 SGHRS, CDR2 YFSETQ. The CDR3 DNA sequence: TGCGCCAGCAGCTTGGCCGAATCCTGGCGGGGAAACACCGGGGAGCTGTTTTTT. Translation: CASSLAESWRGNTGELFF.

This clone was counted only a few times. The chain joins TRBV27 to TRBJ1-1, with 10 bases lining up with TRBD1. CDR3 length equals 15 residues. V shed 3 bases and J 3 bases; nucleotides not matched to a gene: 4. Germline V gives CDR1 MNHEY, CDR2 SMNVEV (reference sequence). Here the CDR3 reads CASSFRGTGDTEAFF. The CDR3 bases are TGTGCCAGCAGTTTCCGGGGGACAGGGGACACTGAAGCTTTCTTT.

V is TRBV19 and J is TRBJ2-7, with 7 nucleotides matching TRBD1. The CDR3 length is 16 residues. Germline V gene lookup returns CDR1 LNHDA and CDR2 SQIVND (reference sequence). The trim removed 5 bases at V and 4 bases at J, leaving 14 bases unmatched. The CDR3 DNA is TGTGCCAGTAGTGTCCAGATCATCTACAGGGGATACGAGCAGTACTTC. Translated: CASSVQIIYRGYEQYF.

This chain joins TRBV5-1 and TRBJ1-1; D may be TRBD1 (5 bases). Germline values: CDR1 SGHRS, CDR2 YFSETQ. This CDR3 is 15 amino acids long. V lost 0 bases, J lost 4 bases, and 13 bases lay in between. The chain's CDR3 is CASSLERGRSTEAFF. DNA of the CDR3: TGCGCCAGCAGCTTGGAGAGGGGCCGGAGCACTGAAGCTTTCTTT.

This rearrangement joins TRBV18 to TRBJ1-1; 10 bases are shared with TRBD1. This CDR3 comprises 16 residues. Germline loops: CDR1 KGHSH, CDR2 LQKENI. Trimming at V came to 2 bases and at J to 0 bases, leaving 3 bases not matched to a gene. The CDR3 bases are TGTGCCAGCTCACCAGGGACAGGGGAGCTGAACACTGAAGCTTTCTTT. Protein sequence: CASSPGTGELNTEAFF.

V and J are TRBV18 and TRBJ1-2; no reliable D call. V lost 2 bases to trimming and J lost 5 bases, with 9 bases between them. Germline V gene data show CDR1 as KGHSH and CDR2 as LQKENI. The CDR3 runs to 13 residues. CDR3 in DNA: TGTGCCAGCTCACCAGCGGCAGATTATGGCTACACCTTC. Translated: CASSPAADYGYTF.

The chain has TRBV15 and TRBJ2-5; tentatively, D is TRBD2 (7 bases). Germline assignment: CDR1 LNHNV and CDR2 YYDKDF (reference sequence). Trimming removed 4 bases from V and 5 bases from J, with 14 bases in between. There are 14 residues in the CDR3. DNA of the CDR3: TGTGCCACCAGCAAGGGGGAGGGCGTTGAGACCCAGTACTTC. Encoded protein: CATSKGEGVETQYF.

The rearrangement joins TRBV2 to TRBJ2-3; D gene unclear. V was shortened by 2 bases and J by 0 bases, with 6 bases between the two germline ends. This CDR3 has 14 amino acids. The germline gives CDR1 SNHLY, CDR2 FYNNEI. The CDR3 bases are TGTGCCAGCAGTGAATCGAGGAGCACAGATACGCAGTATTTT. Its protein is CASSESRSTDTQYF.

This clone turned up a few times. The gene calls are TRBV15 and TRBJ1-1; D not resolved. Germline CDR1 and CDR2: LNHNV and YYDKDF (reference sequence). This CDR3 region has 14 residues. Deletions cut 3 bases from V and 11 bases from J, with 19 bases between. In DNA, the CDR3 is TGTGCCACCAGCAGGCCGGGATTCTCCTGGATCGCTTTCTTT. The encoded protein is CATSRPGFSWIAFF.

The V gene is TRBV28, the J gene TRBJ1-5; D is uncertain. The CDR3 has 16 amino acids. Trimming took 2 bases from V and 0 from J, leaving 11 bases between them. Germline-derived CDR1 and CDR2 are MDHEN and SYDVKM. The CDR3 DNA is TGTGCCAGCAGTTTAGCGATACCTAATAGCAATCAGCCCCAGCATTTT. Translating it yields CASSLAIPNSNQPQHF.

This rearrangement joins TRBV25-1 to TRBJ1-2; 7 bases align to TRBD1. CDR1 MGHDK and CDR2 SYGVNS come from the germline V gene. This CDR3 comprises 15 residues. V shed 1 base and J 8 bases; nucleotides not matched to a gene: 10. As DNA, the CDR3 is TGTGCCAGCAGTGAATCCCCACGACAGGGAGGGGGCTACACCTTC. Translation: CASSESPRQGGGYTF.

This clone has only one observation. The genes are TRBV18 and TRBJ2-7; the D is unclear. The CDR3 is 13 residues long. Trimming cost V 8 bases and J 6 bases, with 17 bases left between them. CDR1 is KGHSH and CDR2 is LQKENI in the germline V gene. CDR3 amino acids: CASRGTLGSEQYF. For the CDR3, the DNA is TGTGCCAGCCGCGGTACCTTAGGCTCCGAGCAGTACTTC.